This T cell receptor (beta chain) was found in a study of T-cell reconstitution after alpha-beta-depleted transplantation in children. Molecular barcoding with unique molecular identifiers was used for the TCRbeta library. From the PCR reads, TCRdb called clonotypes with MiXCR, one entry per CDR3 protein. The data contain hundreds of thousands of distinct CDR3 sequences, 15% to 20% of them singletons. The CDR3 totals 13 residues. V was trimmed by 3 bases and J by 0 bases, leaving 9 bases between them. Germline CDR1 is DFQATT and CDR2 is SNEGSKA (reference sequence). In this sample, this clonotype turned up many times.

The receptor comes from a human donor who donated a stem cell graft to a child with acute myeloid leukemia. The chain links TRBV20-1 to TRBJ2-7; the D gene is possibly TRBD2 (6 bases). The sequencing here drew on PBMCs from the stem cell graft donor, taken from the stem cell graft. The CDR3 region is CSAREGSSYEQYF. Written as DNA, the CDR3 is TGCAGTGCTAGGGAGGGGAGCTCCTACGAGCAGTACTTC.